What follows are 14 T cell receptor beta chains derived from one specimen sequenced in a study of blood T cell repertoires in COVID-19. Assay used: immunoSEQ multiplex PCR; TCRdb lists only in-frame clones, some missing. The sample holds about 430,000 clones, approximately 90% seen once. The sequencing input was PBMCs or T cells enriched from blood (not recorded which). These receptors originate from a woman aged 25 to 39 with acute COVID-19.

This clone was recorded only once. The CDR3 sequence: CASSLMRGHGYGYTF. CDR3 in DNA: TGTGCCAGCAGCCTCATGAGGGGGCATGGCTATGGCTACACCTTC. J is TRBJ1-2 and V is TRBV6-5; the match to TRBD1 covers 7 bases. The CDR3 runs to 15 residues. V dropped 6 bases and J dropped 4; count of bases not matched to a gene: 11. Germline CDR1 reads MNHEY; CDR2 reads SVGAGI.

V gene TRBV7-6 combines with J gene TRBJ1-1; TRBD1 aligns across 7 bases. The V and J ends lost 1 base and 1 base, in that order; junction bases with no gene match: 6. Germline V CDR1 and CDR2: SGHVS, FNYEAQ. This CDR3 has 16 amino acids. The DNA for the CDR3 is TGTGCCAGCAGCTTAGGGACAGGTGCCCGGAACACTGAAGCTTTCTTT. Its protein product is CASSLGTGARNTEAFF.

This clone was seen a handful of times. This chain joins TRBV7-2 and TRBJ2-6; possible D gene TRBD2, 6 bases. V gave up 4 bases and J gave up 0 bases, with 13 bases separating them. Germline lookup yields CDR1 SGHTA and CDR2 FQGNSA. This CDR3 has 17 residues. The CDR3 region is CASSSRSDYSGANVLTF. The CDR3 coding sequence is TGTGCCAGCAGCTCCCGCTCGGACTACTCTGGGGCCAACGTCCTGACTTTC.

Worth noting for this clone: The same CDR3 also results from other DNA sequences found in this sample. The chain recombines TRBV5-1 with TRBJ1-1; 8 bases map to TRBD1. Germline lookup yields CDR1 SGHRS and CDR2 YFSETQ. The V segment lost 5 bases and the J segment 1 base; nucleotides outside the gene matches: 4. The CDR3 runs 14 residues. CDR3 sequence: CASSPDRGNTEAFF. The CDR3 DNA follows: TGCGCCAGCAGTCCTGACAGGGGGAACACTGAAGCTTTCTTT.

The chain uses TRBV15 and TRBJ2-7, with 11 bases matching TRBD1. Losses at the gene ends were 7 bases for V and 4 bases for J; bases not matched to a gene: 6. CDR1 and CDR2 from the germline V gene are LNHNV and YYDKDF (reference sequence). This CDR3 has 14 residues. CDR3 sequence reads: CATTPGTGGYEQYF. CDR3 coding DNA: TGTGCCACCACCCCCGGGACAGGGGGGTACGAGCAGTACTTC.

The rearrangement joins TRBV21-1 to TRBJ1-4; TRBD1 is the table's D call, not checked against the DNA. TRBV21-1 is designated a pseudogene. CDR3 length: 14 amino acids. CDR3 coding DNA: TGTGCCAGCAGCAAAGTCCACAGTTATGAAAAACTGTTTTTT. Its protein product is CASSKVHSYEKLFF.

This chain uses TRBV7-6 with TRBJ2-5; D is perhaps TRBD1 (5 bases). The CDR3 has 13 amino acids. Trimming left V 5 bases short and J 4 bases short, with 11 bases between. CDR1 and CDR2 (germline): SGHVS, FNYEAQ. CDR3 protein: CASSLRQRETQYF. DNA of the CDR3: TGTGCCAGCAGCCTCCGACAGCGAGAGACCCAGTACTTC.

The chain uses TRBV2 and TRBJ1-1, with D perhaps TRBD1 (5 bases). There are 14 residues in the CDR3. V lost 4 bases and J lost 4, with 13 bases in between. Germline V CDR1 and CDR2: SNHLY, FYNNEI. Here the CDR3 reads CASSVRREGTEAFF. CDR3 nucleotide sequence: TGTGCCAGCAGTGTGCGCAGGGAGGGCACTGAAGCTTTCTTT.

This clone was detected only once. V and J are TRBV20-1 and TRBJ1-5; D is undetermined. Trimming took 4 bases from V and 13 from J, leaving 14 bases between them. CDR1 and CDR2 from the germline V gene are DFQATT and SNEGSKA (reference sequence). CDR3 length: 11 residues. The CDR3 DNA reads TGCAGTGCTATCAACCGCGTTTTTCAGCATTTT. Its protein product is CSAINRVFQHF.

The chain links TRBV5-6 to TRBJ1-3; D uncertain. Germline V gives CDR1 SGHDT, CDR2 YYEEEE. V was shortened by 4 bases and J by 0 bases, with 8 bases between the two germline ends. The CDR3 is made up of 14 amino acids. This CDR3 reads CASSGGSSGNTIYF. The CDR3 nucleotides read TGTGCCAGCAGCGGAGGCAGCTCTGGAAACACCATATATTTT.

The gene calls are TRBV5-1 and TRBJ2-7, with 9 bases matching TRBD1. Looked up from germline, CDR1 is SGHRS and CDR2 is YFSETQ. V lost 7 bases and J lost 5; bases outside the gene matches: 7. CDR3 length equals 13 residues. Here the CDR3 DNA reads TGCGCCAGCGCTTGGACAGGGGACAACGAGCAGTACTTC. Translation gives CASAWTGDNEQYF.

This clone came up a few times. DNA for the CDR3: TGTGCCAGCTCACCGCAGGGGCCCTCGAACACCGGGGAGCTGTTTTTT. Encoded protein: CASSPQGPSNTGELFF. J is TRBJ2-2 and V is TRBV18, with TRBD1 as a possible D gene (6 bases). The V and J ends lost 3 bases and 0 bases respectively, with 11 bases between them. Germline V CDR1 and CDR2: KGHSH, LQKENI. The CDR3 sequence is 16 residues long. The variable domain in full, with the rest retrieved from reference TRBV18 and TRBJ2-2, is NAGVMQNPRHLVRRRGQEARLRCSPMKGHSHVYWYRQLPEEGLKFMVYLQKENIIDESGMPKERFSAEFPKEGPSILRIQQVVRGDSAAYFCASSPQGPSNTGELFFGEGSRLTVL.

The V call is TRBV19, the J call TRBJ2-7; TRBD2 matches 7 bases. The CDR3 is made up of 14 amino acids. Trimming at V came to 5 bases and at J to 5 bases, leaving 9 bases not matched to a gene. CDR1 LNHDA and CDR2 SQIVND come from the germline V gene (reference sequence). CDR3 protein: CASSRERDGDEQYF. For the CDR3, the DNA is TGTGCCAGTAGTCGCGAGCGGGACGGGGACGAGCAGTACTTC.

This sequence joins TRBV6-5 and TRBJ2-1, with 9 bases identical to TRBD1. Germline assignment: CDR1 MNHEY and CDR2 SVGAGI. J was trimmed by 8 bases and V by 6 bases; bases with no gene match: 5. The CDR3 extends over 13 amino acids. The CDR3 reads CASRRTGVYEQFF. CDR3 DNA: TGTGCCAGCAGGAGGACAGGGGTATATGAGCAGTTCTTC.